The 10 T cell receptor beta chains in this list originate from one sample, sequenced in a study of human T cells and chemical hapten exposure. The time point here: patch test 3, about 24 weeks after DPC sensitization. Regarding treatment: therapeutic diphenylcyclopropenone sensitization with weekly scalp DPC. TCRdb called the RACE reads again in MiXCR, with one record for every CDR3 protein. The table includes about 170,000 distinct CDR3 sequences, 28% detected once. The starting material was whole blood, obtained in connection with sensitization to the hapten diphenylcyclopropenone (DPC). These receptors all stem from a young woman with alopecia areata. Some clones in this sample may be carry-over from other donors' samples.

This chain uses TRBV10-3 with TRBJ2-3, with D possibly matching TRBD2 (6 bases). Per the germline V gene, CDR1 is ENHRY and CDR2 is SYGVKD. The CDR3 contains 16 residues. With 6 bases removed from V and 2 bases from J, the gap between germline ends came to 18 bases. CDR3 sequence reads: CAIRVLGSAFTDTQYF. The CDR3 coding sequence is TGTGCCATCAGGGTTCTCGGGAGTGCGTTCACAGATACGCAGTATTTT.

This clonotype has only a few counts. The chain is built from TRBV3-1 and TRBJ2-3; D not certain. Germline CDR1 is LGHDT and CDR2 is YNNKEL (reference sequence). Trimming removed 2 bases from V and 2 bases from J, with 2 bases in between. The CDR3 loop spans 12 amino acids. CDR3 bases: TGTGCCAGCAGCCAAAACACAGATACGCAGTATTTT. The encoded protein is CASSQNTDTQYF.

The V and J genes are TRBV4-2 and TRBJ2-1; no reliable D call. Germline V gene sequence: CDR1 LGHNA, CDR2 YNFKEQ. This CDR3 has 14 amino acids. The V end was cut by 5 bases, the J end by 4 bases, with 12 bases between. The CDR3 here is CASSSPRSYNEQFF. The CDR3 nucleotides are TGTGCCAGCAGCTCTCCCCGGTCGTACAATGAGCAGTTCTTC.

This clonotype turned up a few times. V gene TRBV6-2 or TRBV6-3 combines with J gene TRBJ2-1; 11 positions match TRBD2. The V gene's germline CDR1 is MNHEY and CDR2 SVGEGT. The V segment lost 0 bases and the J segment 0 bases; nucleotides outside the gene matches: 4. The CDR3 runs 18 residues. CDR3 region: CASSYSGLAGLSYNEQFF. CDR3 nucleotides: TGTGCCAGCAGTTACTCCGGACTAGCGGGTCTCTCCTACAATGAGCAGTTCTTC.

This clonotype was counted only a few times. The rearrangement joins TRBV12-3 or TRBV12-4 to TRBJ2-7, with a weak D call TRBD2 (5 bases). This CDR3 is 14 amino acids long. Trimming took 4 bases from V and 3 from J, leaving 13 bases between them. The CDR3 DNA reads TGTGCCAGCAGTTCACGGACTCGTTACTACGAGCAGTACTTC. The encoded protein is CASSSRTRYYEQYF.

This chain joins TRBV7-2 and TRBJ2-5; 8 bases map to TRBD2. The CDR3 extends over 15 amino acids. J was trimmed by 4 bases and V by 0 bases; bases with no gene match: 4. Germline V CDR1 and CDR2: SGHTA, FQGNSA. CDR3 DNA sequence: TGTGCCAGCAGCTTAGCAGGACTAGCCCCAGAGACCCAGTACTTC. Amino acids: CASSLAGLAPETQYF.

This chain connects TRBV20-1 to TRBJ1-2; D gene ambiguous. This CDR3 is built from 11 residues. Germline V gene data show CDR1 as DFQATT and CDR2 as SNEGSKA (reference sequence). Trimming took 6 bases from V and 3 from J, leaving 8 bases between them. CDR3: CSANTDYGYTF. The CDR3 region has the DNA TGCAGTGCCAATACAGACTATGGCTACACCTTC.

In this sample, this clonotype turned up a few times. V gene TRBV20-1 combines with J gene TRBJ1-6; D unclear. This CDR3 is 14 amino acids long. Trimming removed 5 bases at V and 7 bases at J, with 15 bases between. Looked up from germline, CDR1 is DFQATT and CDR2 is SNEGSKA (reference sequence). In DNA, the CDR3 is TGCAGTGCTCCCCTCGCCGGAGGCAATTCACCCCTCCACTTT. Translation gives CSAPLAGGNSPLHF.

V gene TRBV11-3 combines with J gene TRBJ2-5; 11 bases match TRBD1. V shed 4 bases, J shed 5 bases, and the junction held 9 bases outside the gene matches. This CDR3 region has 16 residues. CDR1 and CDR2 from the germline V gene are SGHNT and YENEEA. The CDR3 loop reads CASSSGTGGGVETQYF. The CDR3 coding sequence is TGTGCCAGCAGCTCCGGGACAGGGGGGGGAGTGGAGACCCAGTACTTC.

This rearrangement joins TRBV20-1 to TRBJ1-2; tentative D call: TRBD1 (6 bases). Germline V gives CDR1 DFQATT, CDR2 SNEGSKA (reference sequence). The CDR3 is 13 residues long. Deletions cut 6 bases from V and 4 bases from J, with 15 bases between. The CDR3 region is CSAPDSTIYGYTF. The CDR3 bases are TGCAGTGCACCGGACAGTACGATCTATGGCTACACCTTC.